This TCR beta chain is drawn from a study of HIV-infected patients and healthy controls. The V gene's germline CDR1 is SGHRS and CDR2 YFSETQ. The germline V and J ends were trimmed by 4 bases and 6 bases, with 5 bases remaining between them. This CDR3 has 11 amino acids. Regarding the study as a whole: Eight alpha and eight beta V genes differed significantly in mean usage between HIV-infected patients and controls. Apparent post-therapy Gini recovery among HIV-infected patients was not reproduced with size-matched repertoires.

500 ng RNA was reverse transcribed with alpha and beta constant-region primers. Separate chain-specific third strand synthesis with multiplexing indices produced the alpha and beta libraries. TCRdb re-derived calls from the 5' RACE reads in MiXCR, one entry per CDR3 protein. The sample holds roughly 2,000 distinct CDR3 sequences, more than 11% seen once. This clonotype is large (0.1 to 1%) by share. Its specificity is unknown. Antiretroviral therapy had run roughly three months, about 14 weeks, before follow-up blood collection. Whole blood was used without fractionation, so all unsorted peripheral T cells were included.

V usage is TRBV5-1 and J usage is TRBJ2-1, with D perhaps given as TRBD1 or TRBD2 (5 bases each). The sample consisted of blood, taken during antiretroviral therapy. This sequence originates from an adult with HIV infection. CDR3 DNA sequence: TGCGCCAGCAGCGGGACCAATGAGCAGTTCTTC. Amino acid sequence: CASSGTNEQFF.